This entry concerns a single TCR beta chain. Its cognate antigen is unknown. The sample is drawn from a study of early T cells in non-severe SARS-CoV-2 infection. Study-level information: Sequenced material consisted of bulk RNA (from unsorted whole blood), and chains were unpaired. General study points: Matches to VDJdb favored anti-spike CD8 responses and missed private and CD4 specificities.

Unique molecular identifiers tagged individual cDNA molecules. One entry per CDR3 protein results from TCRdb running MiXCR on the 5' RACE reads. This table has approximately 90,000 distinct CDR3 sequences, 9.5% to 15% appearing once. The CDR3 contains 16 residues. V lost 3 bases to trimming and J lost 4 bases, with 18 bases between them. Germline CDR1 SGDLS, CDR2 YYNGEE. Material: whole blood, obtained at baseline. The TCR was taken from an adult who was a healthcare worker with PCR-confirmed SARS-CoV-2 infection or an uninfected control (not recorded which). The chain links TRBV9 to TRBJ2-3; TRBD2 might be the D (6 bases). CDR3 bases: TGTGCCAGCAGCGCCCCCGGGGGAGGCGGGGCAGATACGCAGTATTTT. Translated, it gives CASSAPGGGGADTQYF. Variable domain in full (rest from reference TRBV9 and TRBJ2-3): DSGVTQTPKHLITATGQRVTLRCSPRSGDLSVYWYQQSLDQGLQFLIQYYNGEERAKGNILERFSAQQFPDLHSELNLSSLELGDSALYFCASSAPGGGGADTQYFGPGTRLTVL.